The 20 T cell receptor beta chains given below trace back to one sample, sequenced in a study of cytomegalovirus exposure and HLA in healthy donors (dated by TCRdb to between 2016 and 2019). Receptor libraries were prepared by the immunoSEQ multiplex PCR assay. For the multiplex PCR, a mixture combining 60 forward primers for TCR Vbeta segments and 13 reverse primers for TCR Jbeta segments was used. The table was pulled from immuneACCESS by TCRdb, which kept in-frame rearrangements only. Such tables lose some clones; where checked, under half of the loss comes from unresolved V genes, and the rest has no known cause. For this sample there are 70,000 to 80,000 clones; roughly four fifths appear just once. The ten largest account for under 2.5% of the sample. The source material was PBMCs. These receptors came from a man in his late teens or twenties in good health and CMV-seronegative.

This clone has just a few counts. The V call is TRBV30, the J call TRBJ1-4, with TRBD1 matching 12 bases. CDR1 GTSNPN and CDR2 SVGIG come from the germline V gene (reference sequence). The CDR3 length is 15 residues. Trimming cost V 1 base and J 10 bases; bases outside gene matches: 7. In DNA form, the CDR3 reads TGTGCCTGGAGTGAAGGGACAGGGGGCGAGGGAAAACTGTTTTTT. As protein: CAWSEGTGGEGKLFF.

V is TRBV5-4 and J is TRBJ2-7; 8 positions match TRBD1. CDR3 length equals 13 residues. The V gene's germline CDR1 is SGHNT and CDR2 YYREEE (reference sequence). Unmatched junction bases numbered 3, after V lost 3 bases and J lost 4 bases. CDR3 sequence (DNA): TGTGCCAGCAGCTCGAACAGGGGGTACGAGCAGTACTTC. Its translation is CASSSNRGYEQYF.

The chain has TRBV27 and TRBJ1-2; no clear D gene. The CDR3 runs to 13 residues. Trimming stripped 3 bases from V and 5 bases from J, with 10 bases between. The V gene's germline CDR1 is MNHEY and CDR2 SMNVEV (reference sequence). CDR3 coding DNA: TGTGCCAGCAGTTTCGGTCGCAATTATGGCTACACCTTC. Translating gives CASSFGRNYGYTF.

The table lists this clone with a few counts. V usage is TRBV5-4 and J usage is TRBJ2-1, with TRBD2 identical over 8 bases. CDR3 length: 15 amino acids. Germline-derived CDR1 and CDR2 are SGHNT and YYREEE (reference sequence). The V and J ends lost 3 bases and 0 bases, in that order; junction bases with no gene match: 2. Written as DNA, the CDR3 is TGTGCCAGCAGCTCCGGGACTAGCTCCTACAATGAGCAGTTCTTC. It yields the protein CASSSGTSSYNEQFF.

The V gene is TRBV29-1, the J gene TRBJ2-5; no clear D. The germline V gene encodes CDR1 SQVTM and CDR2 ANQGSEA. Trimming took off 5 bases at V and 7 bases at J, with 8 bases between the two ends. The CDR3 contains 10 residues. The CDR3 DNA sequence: TGCAGCGTTTCACTTGGGACCCAGTACTTC. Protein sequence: CSVSLGTQYF.

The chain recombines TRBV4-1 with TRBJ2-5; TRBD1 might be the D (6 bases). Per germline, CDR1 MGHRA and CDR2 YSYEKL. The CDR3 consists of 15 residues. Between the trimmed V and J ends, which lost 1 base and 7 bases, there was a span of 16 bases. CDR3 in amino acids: CASSQGMSPQGTQYF. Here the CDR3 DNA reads TGCGCCAGCAGCCAAGGCATGAGCCCACAGGGGACCCAGTACTTC.

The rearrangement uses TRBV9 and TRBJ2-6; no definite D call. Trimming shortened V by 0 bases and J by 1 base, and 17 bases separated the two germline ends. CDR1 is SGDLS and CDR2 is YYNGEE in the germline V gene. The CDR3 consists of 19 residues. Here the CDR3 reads CASSVGSSGQGSGANVLTF. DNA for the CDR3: TGTGCCAGCAGCGTAGGGTCATCTGGGCAAGGATCTGGGGCCAACGTCCTGACTTTC.

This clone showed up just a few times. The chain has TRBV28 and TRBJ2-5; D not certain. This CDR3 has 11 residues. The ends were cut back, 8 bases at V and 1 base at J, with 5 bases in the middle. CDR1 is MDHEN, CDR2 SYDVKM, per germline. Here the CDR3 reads CASQFQETQYF. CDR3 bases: TGTGCCAGCCAGTTCCAAGAGACCCAGTACTTC.

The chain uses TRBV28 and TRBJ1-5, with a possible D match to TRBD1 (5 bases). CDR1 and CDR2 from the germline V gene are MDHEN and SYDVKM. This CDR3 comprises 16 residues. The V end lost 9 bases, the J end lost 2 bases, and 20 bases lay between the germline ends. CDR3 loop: CASQFTGGEGNQPQHF. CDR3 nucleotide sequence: TGTGCCAGTCAGTTTACCGGGGGTGAGGGCAATCAGCCCCAGCATTTT.

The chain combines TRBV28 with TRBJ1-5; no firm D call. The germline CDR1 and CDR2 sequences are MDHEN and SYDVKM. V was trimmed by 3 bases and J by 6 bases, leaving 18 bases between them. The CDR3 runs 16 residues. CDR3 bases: TGTGCCAGCAGTTTTGGGCCTCAAGCCGGCCGTCAGCCCCAGCATTTT. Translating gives CASSFGPQAGRQPQHF.

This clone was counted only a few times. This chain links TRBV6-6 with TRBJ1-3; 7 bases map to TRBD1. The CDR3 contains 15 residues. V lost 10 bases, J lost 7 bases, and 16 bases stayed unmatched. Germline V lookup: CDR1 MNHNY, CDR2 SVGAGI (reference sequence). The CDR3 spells CAISSVRTGANTIYF. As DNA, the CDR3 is TGTGCCATCTCGTCGGTCCGGACAGGCGCTAACACCATATATTTT.

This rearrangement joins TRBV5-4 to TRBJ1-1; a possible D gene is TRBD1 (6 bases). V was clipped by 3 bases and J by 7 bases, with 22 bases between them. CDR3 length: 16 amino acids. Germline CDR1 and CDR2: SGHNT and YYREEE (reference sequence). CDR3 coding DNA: TGTGCCAGCAGCTCCGCAAAGGACTCGCAGGGACATGAAGCTTTCTTT. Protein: CASSSAKDSQGHEAFF.

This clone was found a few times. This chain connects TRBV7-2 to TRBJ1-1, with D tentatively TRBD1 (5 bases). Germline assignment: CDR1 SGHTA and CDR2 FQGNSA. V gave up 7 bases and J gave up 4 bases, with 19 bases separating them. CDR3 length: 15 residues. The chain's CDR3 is CASTVTVRVSTEAFF. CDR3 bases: TGTGCCAGCACCGTGACAGTTAGGGTGAGCACTGAAGCTTTCTTT.

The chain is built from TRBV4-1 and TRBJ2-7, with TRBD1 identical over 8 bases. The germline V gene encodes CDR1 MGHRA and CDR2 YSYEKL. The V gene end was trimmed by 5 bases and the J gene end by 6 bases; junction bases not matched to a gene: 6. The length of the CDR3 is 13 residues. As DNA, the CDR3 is TGCGCCAGCAGCGCCGGGACAGGCCTCGAGCAGTACTTC. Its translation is CASSAGTGLEQYF.

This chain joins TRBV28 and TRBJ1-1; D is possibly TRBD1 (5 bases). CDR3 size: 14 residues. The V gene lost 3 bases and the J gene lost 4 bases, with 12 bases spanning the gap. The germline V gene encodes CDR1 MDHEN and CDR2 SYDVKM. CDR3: CASSLGRVTTEAFF. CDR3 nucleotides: TGTGCCAGCAGTTTGGGCAGGGTGACCACTGAAGCTTTCTTT.

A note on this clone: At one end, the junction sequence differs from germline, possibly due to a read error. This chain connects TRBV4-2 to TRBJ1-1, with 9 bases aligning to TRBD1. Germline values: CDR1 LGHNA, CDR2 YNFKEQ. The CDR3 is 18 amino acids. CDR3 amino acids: CAISQEWTGAGVNTEAFF. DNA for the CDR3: TGTGCCATCAGCCAAGAATGGACAGGGGCAGGGGTGAACACTGAAGCTTTCTTT.

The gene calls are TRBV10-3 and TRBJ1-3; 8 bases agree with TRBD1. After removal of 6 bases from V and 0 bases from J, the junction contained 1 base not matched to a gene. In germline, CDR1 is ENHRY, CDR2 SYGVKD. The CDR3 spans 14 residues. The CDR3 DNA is TGTGCCATCAGGGACAGGGTCTCTGGAAACACCATATATTTT. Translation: CAIRDRVSGNTIYF.

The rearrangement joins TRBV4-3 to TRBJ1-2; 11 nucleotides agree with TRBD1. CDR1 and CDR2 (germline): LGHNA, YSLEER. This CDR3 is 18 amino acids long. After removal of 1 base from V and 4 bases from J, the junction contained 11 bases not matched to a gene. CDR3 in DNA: TGCGCCAGCAGCCAAGGGGGGACAGGGGGGATTGGCGGCTATGGCTACACCTTC. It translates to CASSQGGTGGIGGYGYTF.

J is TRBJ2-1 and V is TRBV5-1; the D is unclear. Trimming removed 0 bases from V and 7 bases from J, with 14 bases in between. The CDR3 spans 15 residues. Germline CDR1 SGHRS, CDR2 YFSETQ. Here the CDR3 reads CASSLDATDGNEQFF. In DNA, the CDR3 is TGCGCCAGCAGCTTGGACGCGACTGACGGAAATGAGCAGTTCTTC.

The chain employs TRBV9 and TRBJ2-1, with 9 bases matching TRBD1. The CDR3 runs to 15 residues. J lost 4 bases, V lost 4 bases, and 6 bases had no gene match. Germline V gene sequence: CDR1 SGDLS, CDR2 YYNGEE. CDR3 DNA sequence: TGTGCCAGCAGCCAGGGACAGGGAGGTTACAATGAGCAGTTCTTC. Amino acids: CASSQGQGGYNEQFF.